This T cell receptor (beta chain) was profiled in a study of early T cells in non-severe SARS-CoV-2 infection listed by TCRdb under 2021. A note on the overall study: TCR sequencing used bulk RNA from unsorted whole blood, so alpha and beta chains could not be paired.

This was a case-control study nested in a cohort of healthcare workers in London, UK, who had nasopharyngeal swab PCR tests and blood samples taken every week. Between 23 and 31 March 2020, the week of the UK lockdown, healthcare workers were enrolled and then followed up weekly for as long as 16 weeks. Many counts were recorded for this clonotype. It lacks a known antigen. Per-base qualities were not stored, and no clone one base away is much larger. General findings and caveats noted by the study authors: VDJdb matching was skewed toward anti-spike CD8 responses and likely underestimated virus-specific expansions, missing private and CD4 specificities.

Library generation was performed with 5' RACE. Sequencing was carried out with a NextSeq 500. In the TCR library protocol, unique molecular identifiers were attached to individual cDNA molecules to correct for PCR bias and sequencing error. Sequencing covered both TCR alpha and beta chains, and within each sample the abundances of alpha and beta sequences were tightly co-correlated. The paper's data handling went like this. V gene, J gene and CDR3 annotation of TCR sequences was performed with Decombinator V4. Expanded TCRs were defined as changing significantly between any two time points under a Poisson model with p below 0.0001. Abundances of TCRs were expressed as counts per million after normalisation to the total number of TCRs sequenced in each sample. TRAV1-2 paired with TRAJ12, TRAJ20 or TRAJ33 defined MAIT TCRs, while TRAV10 paired with TRAJ18 defined iNKT TCRs. VDJdb, accessed 1 November 2021, was searched for CMV, EBV and SARS-CoV-2 annotated TCRs, with TCRs annotated for multiple antigens excluded. The public reads were run again by TCRdb, first through fastp at Q25 and then through MiXCR, and only productive beta chains were kept. Every CDR3 protein is listed once, alongside the most common genes and DNA of its rows. These V and J calls originate from TCRdb's pipeline instead of the authors' own analysis. This sample gives 55,000 to 75,000 distinct CDR3 sequences in total; roughly an eighth of them show up just once. Together, the top ten hold 1.3% of the sample.

As encoded in the germline V gene (reference sequence), CDR1 is SGHNT while CDR2 is YYREEE. The germline V and J ends show losses of 6 bases and 1 base respectively, and no gene match explains 28 bases of the junction. Its CDR3 holds 21 amino acids, cysteine through phenylalanine. Kept here is only the CDR3 DNA, which spans 63 bases and is read in frame from base 1. The specimen was whole blood. The chain was built from TRBV5-4 and TRBJ2-7; 7 central nucleotides agree with TRBD2. The sequence was collected from an adult who was a healthcare worker with PCR-confirmed SARS-CoV-2 infection or an uninfected control (not recorded which). The CDR3 amino acid sequence is: CASTDATKRGTNQGSSYEQYF. DNA sequence: TGTGCCAGCACCGATGCCACTAAGCGGGGAACCAATCAAGGTAGTTCCTACGAGCAGTACTTC.